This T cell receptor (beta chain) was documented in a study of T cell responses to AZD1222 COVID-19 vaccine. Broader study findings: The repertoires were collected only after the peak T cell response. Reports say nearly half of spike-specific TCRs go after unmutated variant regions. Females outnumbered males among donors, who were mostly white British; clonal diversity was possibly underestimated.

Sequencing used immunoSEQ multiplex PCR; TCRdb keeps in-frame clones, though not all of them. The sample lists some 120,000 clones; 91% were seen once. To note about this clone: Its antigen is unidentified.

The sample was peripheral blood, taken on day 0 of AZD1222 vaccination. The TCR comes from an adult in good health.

The CDR3 coding sequence is TGTGCCAGCAGCGTATTGACTAGCGGGAAAGGGGAGCTGTTTTTT. Amino acid sequence: CASSVLTSGKGELFF. V usage is TRBV9 and J usage is TRBJ2-2; 11 bases map to TRBD2. Trimming at V came to 1 base and at J to 8 bases, leaving 4 bases not matched to a gene. The CDR3 runs 15 residues. The germline gives CDR1 SGDLS, CDR2 YYNGEE. Based on the CDR3 plus reference TRBV9 and TRBJ2-2, the full variable domain is DSGVTQTPKHLITATGQRVTLRCSPRSGDLSVYWYQQSLDQGLQFLIQYYNGEERAKGNILERFSAQQFPDLHSELNLSSLELGDSALYFCASSVLTSGKGELFFGEGSRLTVL.